The 6 T cell receptor beta chains below were found in one sample sequenced in a study of cytomegalovirus exposure and HLA in healthy donors. PCR used 60 Vbeta primers and 13 Jbeta primers. Using immunoSEQ multiplex PCR, the repertoire was profiled, and TCRdb retains in-frame clones only, with some absent. The data contain roughly 140,000 clones, over 65% of them singletons. Material: PBMCs. The receptors here all came from a woman in her twenties or thirties in good health and CMV-seronegative.

The chain employs TRBV18 and TRBJ2-1; TRBD2 matches 11 bases. V trimming: 2 bases; J trimming: 10 bases; junction bases outside the gene matches: 13. CDR1 and CDR2 from the germline V gene are KGHSH and LQKENI. CDR3 length: 17 residues. DNA for the CDR3: TGTGCCAGCTCACCAAGGGGACTAGCGGAGATAACAATCGAGCAGTTCTTC. Protein product: CASSPRGLAEITIEQFF.

The CDR3, as DNA: TGTGCCAGCAGCGCCATGGGAGAGGGCATTCAGTACTTC. Translating it yields CASSAMGEGIQYF. V gene TRBV9 combines with J gene TRBJ2-4, with D possibly matching TRBD2 (5 bases). V was pared by 3 bases and J by 9 bases, with 13 bases between. The germline gives CDR1 SGDLS, CDR2 YYNGEE. The CDR3 extends over 13 amino acids.

CDR3 bases: TGTGCCAGCAGCCGACAACGCCCTTTGAATGAGCAGTTCTTC. It specifies CASSRQRPLNEQFF. The chain employs TRBV11-2 and TRBJ2-1, with unresolved D. The CDR3 runs 14 residues. CDR1 and CDR2 from the germline V gene are SGHAT and FQNNGV. Deletions cut 5 bases from V and 7 bases from J, with 15 bases between.

This clone was counted only a few times. This chain joins TRBV2 and TRBJ2-3; no firm D call. Germline V gene data show CDR1 as SNHLY and CDR2 as FYNNEI. Trimming stripped 7 bases from V and 5 bases from J, with 4 bases between. This CDR3 is built from 10 residues. The CDR3 loop reads CASTRDTQYF. DNA for the CDR3: TGTGCCAGCACCAGAGATACGCAGTATTTT.

The chain recombines TRBV19 with TRBJ2-2; 11 nucleotides line up with TRBD2. The trim removed 6 bases at V and 5 bases at J, leaving 14 bases unmatched. The V gene's germline CDR1 is LNHDA and CDR2 SQIVND (reference sequence). This CDR3 has 18 residues. The CDR3 region is CASRKRLAGGVGTGELFF. The CDR3 bases are TGTGCCAGTAGAAAAAGGCTAGCGGGAGGTGTGGGGACCGGGGAGCTGTTTTTT.

The chain is built from TRBV5-8 and TRBJ2-5, with 9 nucleotides matching TRBD1. After removal of 1 base from V and 5 bases from J, the junction contained 12 bases not matched to a gene. Per germline, CDR1 SGHTS and CDR2 YDEGEE. The CDR3 consists of 17 residues. The DNA of the CDR3 is TGTGCCAGCAGCTTGTTTGGCCAAGGGACAGGGTGGGAGACCCAGTACTTC. Its translation is CASSLFGQGTGWETQYF.